These 16 T cell receptor beta chains were sequenced from one sample in a study of T cell responses to AZD1222 COVID-19 vaccine. Clones were read by immunoSEQ multiplex PCR, and TCRdb kept only the in-frame ones, dropping some. This table has about 120,000 clones, around nine tenths appearing once. The source was peripheral blood, collected 28 days after the second AZD1222 dose. These receptor sequences come from an adult who received the AZD1222 COVID-19 vaccine.

The CDR3 sequence: CASSQAGQGTGELFF. CDR3 DNA sequence: TGTGCCAGCAGCCAAGCGGGACAGGGGACCGGGGAGCTGTTTTTT. The chain uses TRBV3-1 (or the pseudogene TRBV3-2) and TRBJ2-2; 10 bases line up with TRBD1. After removal of 1 base from V and 5 bases from J, the junction contained 1 base not matched to a gene. This CDR3 contains 15 residues. Germline loops: CDR1 LGHDT, CDR2 YNNKEL (reference sequence).

The chain links TRBV18 to TRBJ2-5; TRBD2 matches at 11 bases. This CDR3 spans 15 amino acids. V was clipped by 3 bases and J by 2 bases; unmatched bases: 2. The germline V gene encodes CDR1 KGHSH and CDR2 LQKENI. The CDR3 protein is CASSPTSGTQETQYF. The CDR3, as DNA: TGTGCCAGCTCACCGACTAGCGGGACGCAAGAGACCCAGTACTTC.

This clone appeared once. CDR3 loop: CASSLSPGNDYGYTF. The CDR3 DNA sequence: TGTGCCAGCAGCTTAAGTCCTGGGAATGACTATGGCTACACCTTC. V is TRBV11-1 and J is TRBJ1-2; D remains ambiguous. The CDR3 covers 15 residues. Deletions cut 2 bases from V and 3 bases from J, with 13 bases between. Per the germline V gene, CDR1 is SGHAT and CDR2 is FQDESV (reference sequence).

This chain connects TRBV7-6 to TRBJ2-2; perhaps TRBD2 as D (6 bases). Trimming shortened V by 10 bases and J by 5 bases, and 20 bases separated the two germline ends. Germline loops: CDR1 SGHVS, CDR2 FNYEAQ. There are 15 residues in the CDR3. CDR3 in DNA: TGTGCCATCCGGTGGCGGGGCCGGGGTACCGGGGAGCTGTTTTTT. Its protein product is CAIRWRGRGTGELFF.

A note on this clone: One end of the junction varies from germline; a read error may be responsible. This chain joins TRBV10-2 and TRBJ1-2; D is uncertain. The germline gives CDR1 WSHSY, CDR2 SAAADI. The CDR3 runs 11 residues. The CDR3 here is CATPLLGALHF. As DNA, the CDR3 is TGCGCCACCCCCCTTCTGGGAGCCCTACACTTC.

This chain uses TRBV2 with TRBJ1-5; maybe TRBD1 (5 bases). The CDR3 is 15 amino acids. Germline assignment: CDR1 SNHLY and CDR2 FYNNEI. With 4 bases removed from V and 6 bases from J, the gap between germline ends came to 16 bases. The CDR3 loop is CASSGALAGGQPQHF. The DNA for the CDR3 is TGTGCCAGCAGTGGGGCTTTGGCGGGGGGTCAGCCCCAGCATTTT.

The chain employs TRBV10-1 and TRBJ2-3, with D perhaps TRBD1 (6 bases). V lost 2 bases and J 5 bases, leaving 11 bases between the germline ends. This CDR3 region has 14 residues. The germline gives CDR1 WNHNN, CDR2 SYGVQD (reference sequence). The CDR3 DNA reads TGCGCCAGCAGTGAGAATCCCAGGGGAGATACGCAGTATTTT. Protein: CASSENPRGDTQYF.

In nucleotides, the CDR3 is TGTGCCAGCAGCTTTCAGGGCGCTAACTATGGCTACACCTTC. Amino acid sequence: CASSFQGANYGYTF. This sequence joins TRBV7-8 and TRBJ1-2; D might be TRBD1 (5 bases). Germline values: CDR1 SGHVS, CDR2 FQNEAQ. The CDR3 is 14 residues long. Deletions cut 3 bases from V and 0 bases from J, with 8 bases between.

The chain links TRBV7-8 to TRBJ2-7; no reliable D call. V was shortened by 8 bases and J by 3 bases, with 8 bases between the two germline ends. The CDR3 totals 11 residues. Germline values: CDR1 SGHVS, CDR2 FQNEAQ. CDR3 protein: CASGRSYEQYF. In DNA form, the CDR3 reads TGTGCCAGCGGGCGGAGCTACGAGCAGTACTTC.

This chain links TRBV19 with TRBJ1-1; D is possibly TRBD1 (5 bases). V gave up 7 bases and J gave up 4 bases, with 16 bases separating them. This CDR3 region has 14 residues. Germline V gives CDR1 LNHDA, CDR2 SQIVND (reference sequence). The CDR3 nucleotides read TGTGCCAGTACCGATGGGGCGGGGGTCACTGAAGCTTTCTTT. Its protein product is CASTDGAGVTEAFF.

The CDR3 DNA is TGTGCCAGCAGCTTAGTCACGAACACTGAAGCTTTCTTT. It yields the protein CASSLVTNTEAFF. The gene calls are TRBV7-8 and TRBJ1-1; no firm D call. The CDR3 extends over 13 amino acids. Per the germline V gene, CDR1 is SGHVS and CDR2 is FQNEAQ. V was cut by 1 base and J by 1 base, with 4 bases left in between.

The J gene is TRBJ2-7, the V gene TRBV5-4, with TRBD2 matching 13 bases. The CDR3 loop spans 15 amino acids. V trimming: 4 bases; J trimming: 4 bases; junction bases outside the gene matches: 5. The germline V gene has CDR1 SGHNT and CDR2 YYREEE (reference sequence). CDR3 sequence reads: CASSPGTSGTYEQYF. The CDR3 DNA reads TGTGCCAGCAGCCCCGGGACTAGCGGGACGTACGAGCAGTACTTC.

This clone was seen just once. The J gene is TRBJ2-2, the V gene TRBV21-1; the table's D call, TRBD2, was not checked against the DNA. TRBV21-1 is flagged as a pseudogene. The CDR3 loop spans 17 amino acids. CDR3 coding DNA: TGTGCCAGCAACCCCAAGGCGGGGGGCAGGAACACCGGGGAGCTGTTTTTT. This codes for CASNPKAGGRNTGELFF.

There are a few counts of this clone. J is TRBJ2-5 and V is TRBV10-3, with TRBD2 matching over 10 bases. The V segment lost 6 bases and the J segment 2 bases; nucleotides outside the gene matches: 18. CDR3 length equals 19 residues. Germline loops: CDR1 ENHRY, CDR2 SYGVKD. The CDR3 bases are TGTGCCATCAGCAGGGCCCCCGGGACTAGCGTTAGGATTCAAGAGACCCAGTACTTC. This encodes CAISRAPGTSVRIQETQYF.

This rearrangement joins TRBV19 to TRBJ2-7; TRBD2 agrees at 11 bases. Germline CDR1 reads LNHDA; CDR2 reads SQIVND (reference sequence). The CDR3 runs to 16 residues. V lost 5 bases to trimming and J lost 3 bases; unmatched junction nucleotides: 9. Here the CDR3 DNA reads TGTGCCAGTAGTCTATCCGGGACTAGCGGTATCTACGAGCAGTACTTC. Residues: CASSLSGTSGIYEQYF.

This clone was seen a few times. The chain uses TRBV3-1 (or the pseudogene TRBV3-2) and TRBJ1-1; tentatively, D is TRBD1 (6 bases). Germline CDR1 reads LGHDT; CDR2 reads YNNKEL (reference sequence). V shed 0 bases and J shed 1 base, with 12 bases lying between them. The length of the CDR3 is 16 residues. The CDR3, as DNA: TGTGCCAGCAGCCAAGATGGGGGCCCGCGGAACACTGAAGCTTTCTTT. Amino acids: CASSQDGGPRNTEAFF.